These 28 T cell receptor beta chains came from one sample sequenced in a study of tumor and adjacent non-tumor tissue in lung cancer. This sample's RNA came from whole unsorted tissue. More than 3 cm separated this lung sample from the edge of the tumor. A modified ARM-PCR protocol with three rounds of nested PCR amplified TCRbeta. TCRdb re-called the multiplex PCR reads through MiXCR, storing one row per CDR3 protein. In the table there are about 90,000 distinct CDR3 sequences, 75% to 85% of which are singletons. The sample consisted of distant non-tumor lung tissue. The source is a woman in her forties or fifties with non-small cell lung cancer.

The V and J genes are TRBV6-1 and TRBJ2-7; no reliable D call. CDR1 and CDR2 (germline): MNHNS, SASEGT. Trimming took off 4 bases at V and 3 bases at J, with 19 bases between the two ends. This CDR3 comprises 16 residues. The CDR3 nucleotides are TGTGCCAGCAGTGGTCACATAGCCCGAGGTGTCTACGAGCAGTACTTC. It specifies CASSGHIARGVYEQYF.

Comments on this clonotype: A read error may be the cause here, since a much bigger clone is one base away. The V gene is TRBV10-3, the J gene TRBJ2-2; 9 nucleotides line up with TRBD2. Germline V gene sequence: CDR1 ENHRY, CDR2 SYGVKD. V was clipped by 6 bases and J by 5 bases; unmatched bases: 10. The CDR3 extends over 16 amino acids. The CDR3 loop reads CAIRMTSGVGTGELFF. CDR3 DNA sequence: TGTGCCATCAGAATGACTAGCGGTGTCGGAACCGGGGAGCTGTTTTTT.

On this clonotype: The conserved phenylalanine or tryptophan is not found at the CDR3 terminus, so this likely reflects a read error. No DNA is shown, since the ends of the CDR3 on it are uncertain; the CDR3 is the one TCRdb lists. The rearrangement joins TRBV6-5 to TRBJ2-1; the table's D gene call, TRBD1, was not cross checked with the DNA. The CDR3 adds up to 17 amino acids, both ends counted. Germline V CDR1 and CDR2: MNHEY, SVGAGI. The CDR3 reads CDSSYSMAGQGGNEQFL.

Note on this clonotype: The junction departs from the called germline gene at one end, perhaps through a read error. The gene calls are TRBV12-3 or TRBV12-4 and TRBJ2-3; a possible D gene is TRBD2 (6 bases). The CDR3 covers 16 residues. The CDR3 DNA reads TGTGCCAGCAATCCTGGGACGGGACTGAGCAAAGATACGCAGTATTTT. It yields the protein CASNPGTGLSKDTQYF.

A remark on this clonotype: This clone may be a read error of a much larger clone one base away. CDR3 in amino acids: CVSSPGTSNEQFF. The CDR3 nucleotides read TGTGTCAGCAGCCCCGGGACTTCGAATGAGCAGTTCTTC. The rearrangement uses TRBV11-2 and TRBJ2-1, with TRBD2 as a possible D gene (6 bases). The CDR3 covers 13 residues. Looked up from germline, CDR1 is SGHAT and CDR2 is FQNNGV.

This clonotype occurred many times. The chain carries TRBV6-2 or TRBV6-3 and TRBJ1-2; weak D call: TRBD1 (6 bases). Germline V gives CDR1 MNHEY, CDR2 SVGEGT. This CDR3 comprises 13 residues. With 7 bases removed from V and 3 bases from J, the gap between germline ends came to 12 bases. CDR3 residues: CASTLAGDYGYTF. CDR3 bases: TGTGCCAGCACGTTGGCAGGGGACTATGGCTACACCTTC.

This clonotype was seen more than once but under ten times. This rearrangement joins TRBV11-3 to TRBJ2-3; D unclear. Germline V gene data show CDR1 as SGHNT and CDR2 as YENEEA. V was cut by 4 bases and J by 0 bases, with 14 bases left in between. The CDR3 is 16 amino acids. CDR3 region: CASSSGLVDSTDTQYF. As DNA, the CDR3 is TGTGCCAGCAGCTCCGGGCTAGTAGATAGCACAGATACGCAGTATTTT.

Points on this clonotype: A read error may be the cause here, since a much bigger clone is one base away. The chain recombines TRBV6-6 with TRBJ2-7, with TRBD1 identical over 8 bases. There are 15 residues in the CDR3. Germline assignment: CDR1 MNHNY and CDR2 SVGAGI (reference sequence). CDR3 protein: CTSSRAGQGTGEQYF. CDR3 coding DNA: TGTACCAGCAGCCGCGCCGGACAGGGAACGGGCGAGCAGTACTTC.

As concerns this clonotype: Mismatch with germline at one junction end may stem from a read error. The chain links TRBV6-6 to TRBJ2-3; D unclear. This CDR3 spans 14 amino acids. Germline CDR1 reads MNHNY; CDR2 reads SVGAGI (reference sequence). The DNA for the CDR3 is TGTACCAGCATCGAAGACTGTATCACAGATACGCAGTATTTT. Residues: CTSIEDCITDTQYF.

On this clonotype: The conserved final phenylalanine or tryptophan is absent from the CDR3, which likely points to a read error. The chain joins TRBV28 to TRBJ2-7; D might be TRBD1 or TRBD2, each matching 6 bases. The CDR3 covers 13 residues. Deletions cut 7 bases from V and 6 bases from J, with 16 bases between. The germline V gene has CDR1 MDHEN and CDR2 SYDVKM. In DNA, the CDR3 is TGTGCCAGCACGGGGGCGAGCCCCTCCGAGCAGTACTTA. It is translated as CASTGASPSEQYL.

Regarding this clonotype: A junction boundary mismatches the germline segment, possibly from a read error. CDR3 in DNA: TGTAGTGTTAATCGGCAGGGAGGGAACGAGCAGTACTTC. Protein product: CSVNRQGGNEQYF. The chain links TRBV20-1 to TRBJ2-7; 7 bases line up with TRBD2. Per the germline V gene, CDR1 is DFQATT and CDR2 is SNEGSKA (reference sequence). This CDR3 is built from 13 residues.

This clonotype was found once. The junction departs from germline at one end; a sequencing error may be responsible. The chain uses TRBV10-2 and TRBJ1-5; D unclear. The CDR3 extends over 14 amino acids. In germline, CDR1 is WSHSY, CDR2 SAAADI. For the CDR3, the DNA is TGCGCCAGCAGTGGGGCTGGTGTGCAGCACCCCCAACATTTT. It translates to CASSGAGVQHPQHF.

In the case of this clonotype: Mismatch with germline at one junction end may stem from a read error. The chain uses TRBV28 and TRBJ1-3, with 8 bases that match TRBD1. Per germline, CDR1 MDHEN and CDR2 SYDVKM. The CDR3 contains 15 residues. CDR3 residues: CAGSSGTGSGYTIYF. DNA of the CDR3: TGTGCCGGCAGCTCCGGGACAGGCTCTGGATACACCATATATTTT.

As regards this clonotype: Since a far larger clone is one base different, this is likely a read error. V gene TRBV20-1 combines with J gene TRBJ2-7; D is possibly TRBD1 (7 bases). Trimming removed 7 bases from V and 3 bases from J, with 10 bases in between. Germline V CDR1 and CDR2: DFQATT, SNEGSKA (reference sequence). CDR3 length: 11 amino acids. The CDR3 DNA sequence: TGCAGTGGGGGGGACAGCTACGAGCAGTACTTC. It translates to CSGGDSYEQYF.

On this clonotype itself: As the CDR3 is not closed by the conserved phenylalanine or tryptophan, this likely results from a read error. The DNA is omitted, as the CDR3 cannot be located on it reliably, and the CDR3 follows TCRdb's listing. The V call is TRBV29-1, the J call TRBJ2-1. The germline V gene encodes CDR1 SQVTM and CDR2 ANQGSEA. The length of the CDR3 is 12 amino acids, counting both ends. CDR3 in amino acids: CSVVLYEGEQLI.

A word on this clonotype: One end of the junction varies from germline; a read error may be responsible. V and J are TRBV14 and TRBJ2-7; 9 positions agree with TRBD2. The CDR3 is made up of 14 amino acids. From germline, CDR1 is SGHDN and CDR2 FVKESK. CDR3 in amino acids: CASSRSSGINGQYF. The CDR3, as DNA: TGTGCCAGTAGCCGGTCTAGCGGGATTAACGGGCAGTACTTC.

Turning to this clonotype: At one boundary the junction diverges from the germline segment, which might be a read error. The gene calls are TRBV6-5 and TRBJ1-3; the match to TRBD1 covers 8 bases. This CDR3 has 17 residues. CDR1 is MNHEY, CDR2 SVGAGI, per germline. The DNA for the CDR3 is TGTGCCAGTAGTATCACCTTGACAGGGGACTCTGGGAACACCATATATTTT. Amino acids: CASSITLTGDSGNTIYF.

As to this clonotype: A read error may account for a junction end that differs from germline. The chain joins TRBV12-3 or TRBV12-4 to TRBJ2-7; tentative D call: TRBD1 (6 bases). The CDR3 is 15 amino acids. CDR3 DNA: TGTGCCAGCAGTAGAAGCCCTGGACAGAACTACGAGCACTACTTC. Its protein product is CASSRSPGQNYEHYF.

A note on this clonotype: One junction end does not reproduce the germline sequence, and a read error may be involved. This chain uses TRBV4-1 with TRBJ2-5; a possible D gene is TRBD2 (5 bases). The CDR3 has 14 residues. CDR1 is MGHRA and CDR2 is YSYEKL in the germline V gene. CDR3 coding DNA: TGCGTCAGCAGCCCTAGCAGGAGACATGAGACCCAGTACTTC. Its protein is CVSSPSRRHETQYF.

Details on this clonotype: This clone may be a read error of a much larger clone one base away. The chain has TRBV20-1 and TRBJ1-6; D is ambiguous. V dropped 7 bases and J dropped 6 bases, with 16 bases sitting between them. Germline lookup yields CDR1 DFQATT and CDR2 SNEGSKA (reference sequence). The CDR3 is 14 amino acids. CDR3 residues: CSVSGIGLNSPLHF. DNA for the CDR3: TGCAGTGTTAGCGGGATTGGCCTTAATTCACCCCTCCACTTT.

This clonotype was seen at least ten times. The chain couples TRBV7-9 to TRBJ2-1, with D perhaps TRBD1 (5 bases). V lost 5 bases and J 9 bases, leaving 14 bases between the germline ends. Per germline, CDR1 SEHNR and CDR2 FQNEAQ (reference sequence). The CDR3 is 13 residues long. CDR3 sequence: CASSECGACEQFF. CDR3 bases: TGTGCCAGCAGCGAATGTGGGGCTTGTGAGCAGTTCTTC. Using reference TRBV7-9 and TRBJ2-1 for the parts outside the CDR3, the full variable domain is DTGVSQNPRHKITKRGQNVTFRCDPISEHNRLYWYRQTLGQGPEFLTYFQNEAQLEKSRLLSDRFSAERPKGSFSTLEIQRTEQGDSAMYLCASSECGACEQFFGPGTRLTVL.

This clonotype was seen a few times. V gene TRBV28 combines with J gene TRBJ1-6; 7 bases agree with TRBD1. The CDR3 runs 14 residues. The germline CDR1 and CDR2 sequences are MDHEN and SYDVKM. V lost 5 bases and J lost 6; bases outside the gene matches: 4. CDR3 bases: TGTGCCAGCAGTCGGGACAGCTCTAATTCACCCCTCCACTTT. It translates to CASSRDSSNSPLHF.

On this clonotype itself: At one of its ends the junction is not consistent with the germline gene, which may arise from a read error. This chain links TRBV5-6 with TRBJ1-1, with D unclear. Germline V lookup: CDR1 SGHDT, CDR2 YYEEEE. CDR3 length equals 15 residues. CDR3 residues: CASSLVPGMNIEAFF. Written as DNA, the CDR3 is TGTGCCAGCAGCTTAGTTCCAGGTATGAACATTGAAGCTTTCTTT.

This clonotype came up a few times. The CDR3 reads CSAFTGSLGDTEAFF. DNA of the CDR3: TGCAGTGCCTTTACAGGGAGTTTAGGCGACACTGAAGCTTTCTTT. V usage is TRBV20-1 and J usage is TRBJ1-1; maybe TRBD1 (6 bases). The V and J ends lost 6 bases and 3 bases respectively, with 20 bases between them. The V gene's germline CDR1 is DFQATT and CDR2 SNEGSKA (reference sequence). There are 15 residues in the CDR3.

Worth noting for this clonotype: A much larger clone differs from this one at a single base, so this may be a read error. This chain joins TRBV20-1 and TRBJ1-1; D possibly corresponds to TRBD1 (6 bases). Germline CDR1 and CDR2: DFQATT and SNEGSKA (reference sequence). The germline V and J ends were trimmed by 6 bases and 7 bases, with 15 bases remaining between them. This CDR3 region has 12 residues. The CDR3 is CSADRGGHEAFF. CDR3 nucleotides: TGCAGTGCCGATAGGGGGGGCCATGAAGCTTTCTTT.

With respect to this clonotype: Because it lacks the conserved phenylalanine or tryptophan at the end, this CDR3 is likely a read error. Here the CDR3 reads CASSVTGNEQFL. CDR3 nucleotide sequence: TGTGCCAGCAGTGTGACAGGTAATGAGCAGTTCTTG. The rearrangement links TRBV6-1 to TRBJ2-1, with D possibly TRBD1 on 6 matching bases. CDR1 MNHNS and CDR2 SASEGT come from the germline V gene. The CDR3 has 12 residues. V was trimmed by 4 bases and J by 7 bases, leaving 8 bases between them.

The chain recombines TRBV28 with TRBJ1-1, with D unresolved. The CDR3 consists of 11 residues. The germline V and J ends were trimmed by 8 bases and 5 bases, with 9 bases remaining between them. Looked up from germline, CDR1 is MDHEN and CDR2 is SYDVKM. CDR3 protein: CASCWGTEAFF. CDR3 bases: TGTGCCAGCTGTTGGGGTACTGAAGCTTTCTTT.

This clonotype was detected a few times. The V and J genes are TRBV21-1 and TRBJ2-3; TRBD2 is taken as the D call from the table, unchecked against the DNA. TRBV21-1 is deemed a pseudogene. The CDR3 sequence is 15 residues long. This chain's CDR3 is CASSPRDCWTDTQYF. CDR3 sequence (DNA): TGTGCCAGCAGCCCCCGGGACTGCTGGACAGATACGCAGTATTTT.